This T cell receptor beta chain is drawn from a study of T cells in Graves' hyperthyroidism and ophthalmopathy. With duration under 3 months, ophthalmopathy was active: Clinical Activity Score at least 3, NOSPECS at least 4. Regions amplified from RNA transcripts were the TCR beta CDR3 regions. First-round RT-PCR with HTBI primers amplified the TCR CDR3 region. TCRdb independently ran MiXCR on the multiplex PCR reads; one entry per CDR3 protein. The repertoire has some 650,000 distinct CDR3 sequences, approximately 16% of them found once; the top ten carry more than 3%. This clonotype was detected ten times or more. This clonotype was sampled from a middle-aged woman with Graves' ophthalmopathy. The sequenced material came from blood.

Written as DNA, the CDR3 is TGCGCCAGCAGCGCCACTCCGACAGGGCAGACACCCCTCCACTTT. Protein sequence: CASSATPTGQTPLHF. This sequence joins TRBV5-1 and TRBJ1-6; 7 positions match TRBD1. Germline V gene sequence: CDR1 SGHRS, CDR2 YFSETQ. The trim removed 4 bases at V and 11 bases at J, leaving 12 bases unmatched. The CDR3 length is 15 residues.